The 10 T cell receptor beta chains below come from one sample, sequenced in a study of shared T cell receptors in the human thymus. Sequencing was performed with immunoSEQ multiplex PCR; in TCRdb, only in-frame clones are kept and a portion is missing. Of almost 550,000 clones listed, 75% to 85% were seen once; the top ten hold about 0.012%. The same sample was also used in a study of human thymus T cells.

Sequencing input: thymocytes. These TCRs come from a boy less than two years old with a congenital heart defect.

The V gene is TRBV4-2, the J gene TRBJ2-5; 7 nucleotides align to TRBD2. Germline V CDR1 and CDR2: LGHNA, YNFKEQ. The V and J ends lost 0 bases and 4 bases, in that order; junction bases with no gene match: 11. The CDR3 is 17 residues long. CDR3 residues: CASSQDLLRERTETQYF. The DNA of the CDR3 is TGTGCCAGCAGCCAAGATCTCCTGCGGGAGCGGACAGAGACCCAGTACTTC.

The V call is TRBV18, the J call TRBJ1-4; the match to TRBD1 covers 9 bases. Trimming cost V 3 bases and J 4 bases; bases outside gene matches: 3. The CDR3 loop spans 15 amino acids. Germline V gene sequence: CDR1 KGHSH, CDR2 LQKENI. CDR3 nucleotides: TGTGCCAGCTCACCGTCGGGACAGGGTAATGAAAAACTGTTTTTT. As protein: CASSPSGQGNEKLFF.

The chain carries TRBV28 and TRBJ1-5, with D possibly matching TRBD1 (6 bases). The V gene's germline CDR1 is MDHEN and CDR2 SYDVKM. This CDR3 has 15 residues. Trimming took 3 bases from V and 4 from J, leaving 13 bases between them. CDR3 in DNA: TGTGCCAGCAGTTTTCGCCAGGGGATTAATCAGCCCCAGCATTTT. Translation: CASSFRQGINQPQHF.

This rearrangement joins TRBV30 to TRBJ2-3; 9 bases line up with TRBD1. The CDR3 spans 23 residues. The J segment lost 2 bases and the V segment lost 5 bases, leaving 32 bases of the junction unmatched. Germline CDR1 and CDR2: GTSNPN and SVGIG (reference sequence). The CDR3 region has the DNA TGTGCCTGGGCAGTACAGGGGGCTAATGTTCGGGTAGCGTCTATACTAGTCACAGATACGCAGTATTTT. Its translation: CAWAVQGANVRVASILVTDTQYF.

The chain employs TRBV5-4 and TRBJ2-7; 9 nucleotides agree with TRBD2. CDR1 and CDR2 from the germline V gene are SGHNT and YYREEE (reference sequence). The CDR3 covers 15 residues. With V trimmed by 2 bases and J by 2 bases, 5 bases remained unmatched. This chain's CDR3 is CASSFEREATYEQYF. The CDR3 DNA follows: TGTGCCAGCAGCTTCGAGCGGGAGGCTACCTACGAGCAGTACTTC.

This clone came up once. The gene calls are TRBV21-1 and TRBJ2-5; the table calls TRBD1, which could not be checked here. TRBV21-1 counts as a pseudogene. This CDR3 is built from 18 residues. CDR3 DNA: TGTGCCAGCAGCAAAGGATTTCTAGGGACAGGGGAGCAAGAGACCCAGTACTTC. The encoded protein is CASSKGFLGTGEQETQYF.

The chain recombines TRBV2 with TRBJ2-1, with a tentative D call TRBD1 (7 bases). V lost 4 bases, J lost 5 bases, and 15 bases lay in between. The CDR3 has 15 residues. Germline values: CDR1 SNHLY, CDR2 FYNNEI. As DNA, the CDR3 is TGTGCCAGCAGTGTCAGGGGGACTCCAAACAATGAGCAGTTCTTC. The encoded protein is CASSVRGTPNNEQFF.

The rearrangement links TRBV5-4 to TRBJ2-1, with TRBD2 as a possible D gene (6 bases). Germline V gives CDR1 SGHNT, CDR2 YYREEE (reference sequence). V was shortened by 4 bases and J by 3 bases, with 23 bases between the two germline ends. The CDR3 consists of 18 residues. This CDR3 reads CASSPGREVSAYYNEQFF. The CDR3 DNA reads TGTGCCAGCAGCCCCGGCAGGGAGGTTAGCGCATACTACAATGAGCAGTTCTTC.

The table lists this clone with a few counts. Other DNA sequences in the sample encode the same CDR3. The rearrangement uses TRBV6-5 and TRBJ2-7, with 8 bases fitting TRBD2. Per germline, CDR1 MNHEY and CDR2 SVGAGI. The CDR3 extends over 15 amino acids. V lost 6 bases and J lost 2; bases outside the gene matches: 9. The DNA for the CDR3 is TGTGCCAGCAGCCTCCGGGAGGGATCACCCTACGAGCAGTACTTC. Translation gives CASSLREGSPYEQYF.

This sequence joins TRBV2 and TRBJ1-5, with D unclear. This CDR3 region has 15 residues. The germline V gene has CDR1 SNHLY and CDR2 FYNNEI. With 2 bases removed from V and 7 bases from J, the gap between germline ends came to 15 bases. CDR3 coding DNA: TGTGCCAGCAGTGAAAGATGGGCCGGGAACCAGCCCCAGCATTTT. Translation: CASSERWAGNQPQHF. The full variable domain, completed using reference TRBV2 and TRBJ1-5, is EPEVTQTPSHQVTQMGQEVILRCVPISNHLYFYWYRQILGQKVEFLVSFYNNEISEKSEIFDDQFSVERPDGSNFTLKIRSTKLEDSAMYFCASSERWAGNQPQHFGDGTRLSIL.